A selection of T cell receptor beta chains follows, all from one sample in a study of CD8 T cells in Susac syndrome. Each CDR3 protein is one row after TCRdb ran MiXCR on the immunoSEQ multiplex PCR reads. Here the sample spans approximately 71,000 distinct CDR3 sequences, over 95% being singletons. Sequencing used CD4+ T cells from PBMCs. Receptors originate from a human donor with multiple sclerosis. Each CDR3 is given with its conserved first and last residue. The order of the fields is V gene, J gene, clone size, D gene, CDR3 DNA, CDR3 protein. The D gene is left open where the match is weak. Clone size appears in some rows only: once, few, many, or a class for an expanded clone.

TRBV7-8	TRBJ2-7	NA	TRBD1	TGTGCCAGCAGCCAACAGGGGGACCTCGGCTACGAGCAGTACTTC	CASSQQGDLGYEQYF
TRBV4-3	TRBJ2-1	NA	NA	TGCGCCAGCAGCCAAGATCCGTACAATGAGCAGTTCTTC	CASSQDPYNEQFF
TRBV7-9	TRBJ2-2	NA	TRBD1	TGTGCCAGCAGCTTGAAATTACGACCGGGACAGGGGGAGTCCGGGGAGCTGTTTTTT	CASSLKLRPGQGESGELFF
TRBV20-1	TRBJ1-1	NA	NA	TGCAGTGCTAGAGAGGGCAGTAACACTGAAGCTTTCTTT	CSAREGSNTEAFF
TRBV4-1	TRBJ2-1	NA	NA	TGCGCCAGCAGCCAAGGTTACGGGCGCAACAATGAGCAGTTCTTC	CASSQGYGRNNEQFF
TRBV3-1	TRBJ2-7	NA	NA	TGTGCCAGCAGCCCCCGAGGACAGAGCTACGAGCAGTACTTC	CASSPRGQSYEQYF
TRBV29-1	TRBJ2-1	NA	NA	TGCAGCGCCACGAGCTCCTACAATGAGCAGTTCTTC	CSATSSYNEQFF
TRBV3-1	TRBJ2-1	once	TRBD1	TGTGCCAGCAGCCAAGATCGGACAGGGGGCTTAAATGAGCAGTTCTTC	CASSQDRTGGLNEQFF
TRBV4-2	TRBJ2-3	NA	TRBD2	TGTGCCAGCAGCCAAGATGGGAGCGGACTAGCGGGGGGGCCAGCAATTCGCACAGATACGCAGTATTTT	CASSQDGSGLAGGPAIRTDTQYF
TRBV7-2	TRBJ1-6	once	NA	TGTGCCAGCAGCTTAGAGTCTAGGTGGGACTTGAGCAATTCACCCCTCCACTTT	CASSLESRWDLSNSPLHF
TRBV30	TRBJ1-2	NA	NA	TGTGCCTGGAGGCAGGGGCGGTATGGCTACACCTTC	CAWRQGRYGYTF
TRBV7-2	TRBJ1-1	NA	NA	TGTGCCAGCAGCAATACTGGGACAAGAAAACTAAACACTGAAGCTTTCTTT	CASSNTGTRKLNTEAFF
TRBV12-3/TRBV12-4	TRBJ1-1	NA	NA	TGTGCCAGCAGTTATCCCAGAGCACTAAACACTGAAGCTTTCTTT	CASSYPRALNTEAFF
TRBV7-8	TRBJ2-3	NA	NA	TGTGCCAGCGGTATCTACTCTGGCACAGATACGCAGTATTTT	CASGIYSGTDTQYF
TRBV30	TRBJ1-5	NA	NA	TGTGCCTGGAGTCCAGGGCGAGGGGGCAATCAGCCCCAGCATTTT	CAWSPGRGGNQPQHF
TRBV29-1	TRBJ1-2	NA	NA	TGCAGCGTTAGGGGGGATGGCTACACCTTC	CSVRGDGYTF
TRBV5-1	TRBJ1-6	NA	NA	TGCGCCAGCAGCTTTCAGGGTAGCGGGACCGATAATTCACCCCTCCACTTT	CASSFQGSGTDNSPLHF
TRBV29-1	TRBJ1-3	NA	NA	TGCAGCGTTGAAGGGCAGTCTGGTTACCAGAATATTTTT	CSVEGQSGYQNIF
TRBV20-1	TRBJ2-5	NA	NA	TGCAGTGCTAGGGGGGCGGTTGACAGACAAGAGACCCAGTACTTC	CSARGAVDRQETQYF
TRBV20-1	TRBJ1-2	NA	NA	TGCAGTGTTGGGAGTCCAATCACGGACAGACTAAACTATGGCTACACCTTC	CSVGSPITDRLNYGYTF
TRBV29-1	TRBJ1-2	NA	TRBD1	TGCAGCGTGGACAGGGATCTTAGGAGCTACACCTTC	CSVDRDLRSYTF
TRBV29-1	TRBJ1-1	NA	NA	TGCAGCTCCCGAGGCACTTCGAACACTGAAGCTTTCTTT	CSSRGTSNTEAFF
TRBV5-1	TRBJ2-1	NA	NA	TGCGCCAGCAGCTTGGGTCAGGACTGGAACAATGAGCAGTTCTTC	CASSLGQDWNNEQFF
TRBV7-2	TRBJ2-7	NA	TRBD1	TGTGCCAGCAGCCTGGGTTCCGGGACAGGGAGTCCCTACGAGCAGTACTTC	CASSLGSGTGSPYEQYF
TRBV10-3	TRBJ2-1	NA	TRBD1	TGTGCCATCAGTGCTGGACAGGGACCCTACAATGAGCAGTTCTTC	CAISAGQGPYNEQFF
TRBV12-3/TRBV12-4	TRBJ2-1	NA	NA	TGTGCCAGCAGTCCTGGCGGGTCCTTTAATGAGCAGTTCTTC	CASSPGGSFNEQFF
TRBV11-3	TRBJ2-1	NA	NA	TGTGCCAGCAGCTTTGTCACCGGGGGCAACAATGAGCAGTTCTTC	CASSFVTGGNNEQFF
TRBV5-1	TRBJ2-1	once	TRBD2	TGCGCCAGCAGCTTGACTAGCGGGGGGGCCAACGAGCAGTTCTTC	CASSLTSGGANEQFF
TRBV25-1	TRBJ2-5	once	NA	TGTGCCAGCGCCGACAGACGATACCAAGAGACCCAGTACTTC	CASADRRYQETQYF